This TCR beta chain was captured by sequencing in a study of Graves' ophthalmopathy and Graves' hyperthyroidism. Turning to the study itself: Peripheral blood collection took place at initial diagnosis, before any treatment. Findings and limits, study-wide: Blood contained most expanded thyroid clonotypes exceeding 0.001 frequency. With over 85% sensitivity and roughly 76% specificity, a 13-signature model separated ophthalmopathy from stable hyperthyroidism.

Amplified TCR beta CDR3 regions were obtained using RNA transcripts as template. The authors performed first-round RT-PCR with HTBI primers and then a second-round multiplex PCR. TCRdb re-analysed the multiplex PCR reads in MiXCR, keeping a single row per CDR3 protein. Altogether about 740,000 distinct CDR3 sequences are present, approximately 40% being singletons, with the ten largest covering 44%. In its sample, this clonotype was seen many times. As yet, its antigen is unknown. Diagnosis used clinical symptoms, serum thyroxine, TRAb, thyroid ultrasound and orbital computed tomography. V shed 4 bases and J shed 9 bases, with 14 bases lying between them. Germline V CDR1 and CDR2: SGDLS, YYNGEE. This CDR3 has 14 residues.

The sequencing input was peripheral blood. The clonotype originates from an adult man with Graves' ophthalmopathy. V usage is TRBV9 and J usage is TRBJ1-6; D call uncertain. CDR3 loop: CASSTRGDGSPLHF. DNA for the CDR3: TGTGCCAGCAGCACCCGGGGTGATGGTTCACCCCTCCACTTT.